A selection of T cell receptor beta chains follows, all from one sample in a study of blood T cell repertoires in COVID-19. TCRdb's table, derived via immunoSEQ multiplex PCR, lists solely in-frame clones and lacks some. Here the sample spans 150,000 to 200,000 clones, under 90% being singletons. Sequenced sample: peripheral blood. Source of these receptors: a man aged 60 to 69 with acute or convalescent COVID-19. Both conserved end residues are part of each CDR3. D genes are given only for firm matches. Only part of the rows carry a size: once, few, many, or a class if the clone is expanded.

clone_size d_call j_call v_call cdr3_nt cdr3_aa
. TRBD1 TRBJ1-2 TRBV6-4 TGTGCCAGCAGGAGACAGGGAATCTATGGCTACACCTTC CASRRQGIYGYTF
few . TRBJ2-7 TRBV5-1 TGCGCCAGCAGCTTGGGACAGCGTTCCTACGAGCAGTACTTC CASSLGQRSYEQYF
. . TRBJ2-6 TRBV4-2 TGTGCCAGCAGCCAAGGCCGGGGAGGGGCCAACGTCCTGACTTTC CASSQGRGGANVLTF
. . TRBJ2-3 TRBV2 TGTGCCAGCAGTGTCGGAGGGGCGGATACGCAGTATTTT CASSVGGADTQYF
. TRBD1 TRBJ2-7 TRBV7-2 TGTGCCAGCAGCTTCGGGACAGGGGTTGGGGAGCAGTACTTC CASSFGTGVGEQYF
. . TRBJ1-1 TRBV5-6 TGTGCCAGCAGCCCCGCGGGCGAGATTGAAGCTTTCTTT CASSPAGEIEAFF
. TRBD1 TRBJ1-6 TRBV27 TGTGCCAGCAGTATAAAGTGGACAGGGAATAATTCACCCCTCCACTTT CASSIKWTGNNSPLHF
. . TRBJ1-3 TRBV7-9 TGTGCCAGCAGCTTAGAGGGAAGGGGCACCATATATTTT CASSLEGRGTIYF
. TRBD1 TRBJ1-1 TRBV7-6 TGTGCCAGCAGCTTAGCAGCTCAGGGGGCCACTGAAGCTTTCTTT CASSLAAQGATEAFF
. TRBD2 TRBJ2-7 TRBV2 TGTGCCAGCAGTGACGAGCGGGAGTACGAGCAGTACTTC CASSDEREYEQYF
. . TRBJ1-1 TRBV7-2 TGTGCCAGCAGCTTATTTGACACCAAGAACACTGAAGCTTTCTTT CASSLFDTKNTEAFF
. . TRBJ1-1 TRBV3-1/TRBV3-2 TGTGCCAGCAGCCAAGATTTTCGAAGACAGCACACTGAAGCTTTCTTT CASSQDFRRQHTEAFF
. TRBD1 TRBJ1-2 TRBV5-5 TGTGCCAGCAGCCGAGCGCAGGGGGCCACAAACTATGGCTACACCTTC CASSRAQGATNYGYTF
once TRBD1 TRBJ2-3 TRBV7-9 TGTGCCAGCGGGCCCAGGGGGAGCACAGATACGCAGTATTTT CASGPRGSTDTQYF
. . TRBJ2-7 TRBV4-1 TGCGCCAGCAGCCAAGAACTTGAGGGCCGCCCCTCCTACGAGCAGTACTTC CASSQELEGRPSYEQYF
. . TRBJ2-3 TRBV5-1 TGCGCCAGCAGCTTGGTTCTCAGGCCGTACACAGATACGCAGTATTTT CASSLVLRPYTDTQYF
. TRBD2 TRBJ2-6 TRBV27 TGTGCCAGCAGGGTCGGGACTACTGGGGCCAACGTCCTGACTTTC CASRVGTTGANVLTF
. . TRBJ2-3 TRBV27 TGTGCCAGCAGTTTCGGTTCCACAGATACGCAGTATTTT CASSFGSTDTQYF
. . TRBJ2-1 TRBV6-5 TGTGCCAGCAGTTACACGGGGGTTGAGCAGTTCTTC CASSYTGVEQFF
. TRBD2 TRBJ2-7 TRBV28 TGTGCCAGCAGGGGTACTAGCGGGACCGAGCAGTACTTC CASRGTSGTEQYF
. TRBD1 TRBJ1-2 TRBV24-1 TGTGCCACCAGTGATACGGGACAGGGGGCGTTGGATGGCTACACCTTC CATSDTGQGALDGYTF
once TRBD1 TRBJ1-5 TRBV30 TGTGCCTGGAGTGTACGAGGACAGGGGATCAAATTTAGCAATCAGCCCCAGCATTTT CAWSVRGQGIKFSNQPQHF
. . TRBJ1-6 TRBV7-9 TGTGCCAGCAGCTTACGAGATATTAATTCACCCCTCCACTTT CASSLRDINSPLHF
. TRBD2 TRBJ2-1 TRBV5-5 TGTGCCAGCAGCCGAAGGGTGTTTAGCGGGACGGGTGCTAGGGGGGAGCAGTTCTTC CASSRRVFSGTGARGEQFF
. . TRBJ2-3 TRBV7-9 TGTGCCAGCAGCCCCGGGGTAGCGGAGACAGATACGCAGTATTTT CASSPGVAETDTQYF
. . TRBJ1-5 TRBV12-3/TRBV12-4 TGTGCCAGCAGTTTGACGGGGAATCAGCCCCAGCATTTT CASSLTGNQPQHF
few . TRBJ2-1 TRBV6-2/TRBV6-3 TGTGCCAGCAGTTACTCCCTAGCACCTGCCCATGAGCAGTTCTTC CASSYSLAPAHEQFF
once . TRBJ2-7 TRBV10-3 TGTGCCATCAAAGGGACTGAGTCCTACGAGCAGTACTTC CAIKGTESYEQYF
. TRBD1 TRBJ1-1 TRBV7-2 TGTGCCAGCACCACAGGGGTAAGAACTGAAGCTTTCTTT CASTTGVRTEAFF
. TRBD1 TRBJ1-5 TRBV7-8 TGTGCCAGCAGCTGGGACAGGGGCAATCAGCCCCAGCATTTT CASSWDRGNQPQHF
. TRBD2 TRBJ2-3 TRBV6-4 TGTGCCAGCAGTGAACCTAGCGGGGGGGCAGGGTGGCAGTATTTT CASSEPSGGAGWQYF
. . TRBJ2-3 TRBV6-4 TGTGCCAGCAGTGACTCGAGGCAGGGCCGTCGGTATTTT CASSDSRQGRRYF
. . TRBJ2-7 TRBV25-1 TGTGCCAGCAGTGAATGGGGCCTAAGCCGTTACGAGCAGTACTTC CASSEWGLSRYEQYF
. TRBD1 TRBJ2-1 TRBV10-3 TGTGCCATCAGTGAGTCGACCCGGACAGGGTTCGCGAACAATGAGCAGTTCTTC CAISESTRTGFANNEQFF
once . TRBJ1-4 TRBV28 TGTGCCAGCTACTCCAGACAGAATGAAAAACTGTTTTTT CASYSRQNEKLFF
few . TRBJ2-3 TRBV5-1 TGCGCCAGCAGCTCAACGGGACACCTCACAGATACGCAGTATTTT CASSSTGHLTDTQYF
. . TRBJ2-2 TRBV7-6 TGTGCCAGCAGCATTCGACAGCGTGGGACCGGGGAGCTGTTTTTT CASSIRQRGTGELFF
. TRBD1 TRBJ2-2 TRBV6-5 TGTGCCAGCAGTCAGACAGGGCCCCCCGGGGAGCTGTTTTTT CASSQTGPPGELFF
. TRBD2 TRBJ2-1 TRBV18 TGTGCCAGCTCACTCCGGGTTGGGACTAGCGGGAGGAATGAGCAGTTCTTC CASSLRVGTSGRNEQFF
. . TRBJ1-5 TRBV4-1 TGCGCCAGCAGCCCAATTACAGGGAATCAGCCCCAGCATTTT CASSPITGNQPQHF
. . TRBJ1-1 TRBV3-1/TRBV3-2 TGTGCCAGCAGCGAAGTTCGGACGGGGAATGGGAGGACTGAAGCTTTCTTT CASSEVRTGNGRTEAFF
once TRBD2 TRBJ2-1 TRBV24-1 TGTGCCACCAGTGATGTAAGCGGGAGCGGGTGGAATGAGCAGTTCTTC CATSDVSGSGWNEQFF
. . TRBJ1-2 TRBV4-1 TGCGCCAGCAGCCAAGGAGGGCTCTATGGCTACACCTTC CASSQGGLYGYTF
once . TRBJ2-5 TRBV5-4 TGTGCCAGCAGCCCTGAGGCCGGGACCCAGTACTTC CASSPEAGTQYF
few . TRBJ1-6 TRBV20-1 TGCAGTGCTAGTGGTAACAGGCCAAATTCACCCCTCCACTTT CSASGNRPNSPLHF
. TRBD1 TRBJ2-4 TRBV6-2/TRBV6-3 TGTGCCAGCAGTTACGTGGGACAGGGGTCCATTCAGTACTTC CASSYVGQGSIQYF
few TRBD2 TRBJ2-3 TRBV6-1 TGTGCCAGCAGTGAACTAGCGGGAGACACAGATACGCAGTATTTT CASSELAGDTDTQYF
. . TRBJ2-3 TRBV6-5 TGTGCCAGCAGGAGGCCTAGCACAGATACGCAGTATTTT CASRRPSTDTQYF
. TRBD2 TRBJ2-1 TRBV5-5 TGTGCCAGCACACGGAGCGGGGGAGGCTACAATGAGCAGTTCTTC CASTRSGGGYNEQFF
once . TRBJ2-3 TRBV6-2/TRBV6-3 TGTGCCAGCAACCCCCGTTGGACCGGGAGAGGCACAGATACGCAGTATTTT CASNPRWTGRGTDTQYF
. . TRBJ1-3 TRBV19 TGTGCCAGTAACAAACAGGATTACATATATTTT CASNKQDYIYF
once . TRBJ1-1 TRBV19 TGTGCCAGTATACCCAGGCGGAACACTGAAGCTTTCTTT CASIPRRNTEAFF
. TRBD1 TRBJ1-2 TRBV10-3 TGTGCCACCGCCGCTCAGGACAGGCCGGATGGCTACACCTTC CATAAQDRPDGYTF